Listed here are 30 T cell receptor beta chains from one sample, sequenced in a study of tumor-infiltrating lymphocytes in primary liver carcinoma. Starting material for RNA and DNA co-extraction consisted of roughly 18-34 mg of unsorted bulk tissue. TCR beta cDNA came from about 470 ng total RNA, primed with a constant-region primer. Amplification in three nested multiplex PCR rounds with slightly modified ARM-PCR gave rise to TCR beta libraries. A C-beta reverse primer and TRBV1-TRBV30 forward primers served in each of the first two PCR rounds, at 9 to 10 cycles apiece. TCRdb called the multiplex PCR reads again in MiXCR, with one record for every CDR3 protein. The sample includes approximately 92,000 distinct CDR3 sequences, approximately 72% seen only once; the top ten take around 25%. What was sequenced was tumor-adjacent normal liver tissue. The source of these receptors is a man in his forties with primary liver carcinoma and hepatitis B virus infection.

In regard to this clonotype: A read error is possible here, since a much larger clone lies one base away. This CDR3 is CASSRDPGYNEQFF. The CDR3 DNA is TGCGCCAGCAGCCGGGACCCGGGCTACAATGAGCAGTTCTTC. J is TRBJ2-1 and V is TRBV4-1, with D perhaps TRBD1 or TRBD2 (5 bases each). CDR1 is MGHRA and CDR2 is YSYEKL in the germline V gene. Trimming cost V 4 bases and J 3 bases, with 10 bases left between them. This CDR3 spans 14 amino acids.

This clonotype was seen once. One end of the junction is discordant with germline, which a read error may explain. V and J are TRBV11-3 and TRBJ2-2; TRBD1 or TRBD2 may be the D gene (5 bases each). The CDR3 runs to 15 residues. The germline V gene has CDR1 SGHNT and CDR2 YENEEA. The CDR3 DNA reads TGTGCCAGCAGCATTGGGACCCAGGGACCGGGGAGCTGTCTTTTT. The encoded protein is CASSIGTQGPGSCLF.

The gene calls are TRBV11-2 and TRBJ2-1, with D perhaps TRBD2 (7 bases). Germline V gene data show CDR1 as SGHAT and CDR2 as FQNNGV. The CDR3 is 16 residues long. Trimming cost V 2 bases and J 13 bases, with 24 bases left between them. In nucleotides, the CDR3 is TGTGCCAGCAGCTTATCGGCTGAGGGGGGGGTCAATGGACAGTTCTTC. Its translation: CASSLSAEGGVNGQFF.

About this clonotype itself: The CDR3 does not end in the conserved phenylalanine or tryptophan, so this is likely a read error. The chain carries TRBV11-2 and TRBJ2-5; tentative D call: TRBD2 (6 bases). The CDR3 has 16 residues. Germline CDR1 and CDR2: SGHAT and FQNNGV. Trimming took 6 bases from V and 10 from J, leaving 27 bases between them. The CDR3 is CASRSRDSAHQDIQYL. The DNA for the CDR3 is TGTGCCAGCAGATCCCGGGACTCAGCCCACCAAGATATCCAGTACTTA.

A remark on this clonotype: At one boundary the junction diverges from the germline segment, which might be a read error. This chain joins TRBV11-2 and TRBJ2-3, with 7 bases lining up with TRBD2. Germline-derived CDR1 and CDR2 are SGHAT and FQNNGV. The CDR3 is 16 amino acids. CDR3 loop: CANSPPTSCSSDTQYF. DNA of the CDR3: TGTGCCAACAGCCCCCCGACTAGCTGCAGCTCAGATACGCAGTATTTT.

The chain combines TRBV6-5 with TRBJ1-1, with D unclear. Germline loops: CDR1 MNHEY, CDR2 SVGAGI. The V and J ends lost 2 bases and 1 base respectively, with 11 bases between them. The CDR3 spans 15 residues. CDR3 protein: CASSYLVGENTEAFF. DNA for the CDR3: TGTGCCAGCAGTTACCTCGTGGGAGAGAACACTGAAGCTTTCTTT.

Comments on this clonotype: No DNA is shown, since the ends of the CDR3 on it are uncertain; the CDR3 is the one TCRdb lists. The chain joins TRBV4-2 to TRBJ2-7; the DNA was not compared with TRBD2, the D call given in the table. Germline assignment: CDR1 LGHNA and CDR2 YNFKEQ. The CDR3 length is 17 residues, termini included. The CDR3 reads CARPKLRVRDYTCEQYF.

This clonotype was seen more than once but under ten times. The CDR3 DNA reads TGTGCCAGTAGCCCAGGGGGGGAGCAGTACTTC. Its translation: CASSPGGEQYF. V and J are TRBV11-2 and TRBJ2-7, with D possibly matching TRBD1 (7 bases). The V gene lost 9 bases and the J gene lost 7 bases, with 13 bases spanning the gap. CDR1 is SGHAT and CDR2 is FQNNGV in the germline V gene. CDR3 length: 11 amino acids.

This clonotype occurred many times. The gene calls are TRBV5-6 and TRBJ2-7; D possibly uses TRBD1 or TRBD2 (5 bases each). The CDR3 runs 18 residues. From germline, CDR1 is SGHDT and CDR2 YYEEEE. Trimming removed 2 bases at V and 2 bases at J, with 23 bases between. The CDR3 bases are TGTGCCAGCAGCTTAGCTACCGGGACGGCAATATTTACCTACGAGCAGTACTTC. Translated, it gives CASSLATGTAIFTYEQYF. The variable domain in full, with the rest retrieved from reference TRBV5-6 and TRBJ2-7, is DAGVTQSPTHLIKTRGQQVTLRCSPKSGHDTVSWYQQALGQGPQFIFQYYEEEERQRGNFPDRFSGHQFPNYSSELNVNALLLGDSALYLCASSLATGTAIFTYEQYFGPGTRLTVT.

About this clonotype: A read error may account for a junction end that differs from germline. The rearrangement uses TRBV11-2 and TRBJ2-3; TRBD1 aligns across 7 bases. The germline CDR1 and CDR2 sequences are SGHAT and FQNNGV. The CDR3 has 16 residues. The CDR3: CASTEGASLSGDTQYF. As DNA, the CDR3 is TGTGCCAGCACCGAGGGGGCTAGCTTATCAGGAGATACACAGTATTTT.

This clonotype showed up many times. The V and J genes are TRBV4-1 and TRBJ2-2; TRBD2 matches 11 bases. Germline V gives CDR1 MGHRA, CDR2 YSYEKL. The junction had 12 bases not matched to a gene; V was cut back by 4 bases and J by 5 bases. The CDR3 runs 18 residues. The DNA of the CDR3 is TGCGCCAGCAGCCGTGGGGGGCTAGCGGGAGGAGTTACCGGGGAGCTGTTTTTT. Translated: CASSRGGLAGGVTGELFF.

J is TRBJ1-4 and V is TRBV12-3 or TRBV12-4; D is uncertain. The CDR3 has 15 residues. V dropped 5 bases and J dropped 7 bases, with 17 bases sitting between them. CDR3 region: CASSPRELEGEKLFF. The CDR3, as DNA: TGTGCCAGCAGTCCGCGAGAACTGGAGGGTGAAAAACTGTTTTTT.

On this clonotype: Being one base from a much bigger clone, this may be a read error. No conserved phenylalanine or tryptophan is present at the end of the CDR3, so a read error is the likely explanation. V and J are TRBV4-1 and TRBJ2-7, with 12 bases identical to TRBD2. This CDR3 contains 18 residues. The germline CDR1 and CDR2 sequences are MGHRA and YSYEKL. The ends lost 1 base at V and 7 bases at J; junction bases unmatched: 14. Here the CDR3 DNA reads TGCGCCAGCAGCCAAGGGAACGCCCTAGCGGGAGGGCCAGGAGAGCAGTACCTC. It specifies CASSQGNALAGGPGEQYL.

On this clonotype itself: The junction differs from germline at one of its ends, possibly a read error. This chain uses TRBV6-6 with TRBJ2-1; TRBD2 agrees at 9 bases. The CDR3 is 16 residues long. CDR1 is MNHNY and CDR2 is SVGAGI in the germline V gene (reference sequence). The CDR3 region has the DNA TGTGCCAGCAGTTACCTGTTAGCGGGAGCTCGAAATGAGCACTTCTTC. Protein sequence: CASSYLLAGARNEHFF.

This clonotype came up once. Since the CDR3 does not end with the conserved phenylalanine or tryptophan, this likely comes from a read error. The rearrangement uses TRBV6-2 or TRBV6-3 and TRBJ2-1, with TRBD1 as a possible D gene (6 bases). Germline V gene data show CDR1 as MNHEY and CDR2 as SVGEGT. V was cut by 6 bases and J by 2 bases, with 14 bases left in between. The CDR3 runs to 15 residues. In DNA, the CDR3 is TGTGCCAGCAGCTATCGACAGGTGGCCTACAATGAGCAGTTCTCC. This translates into CASSYRQVAYNEQFS.

About this clonotype itself: This may arise from a read error, as a much more abundant clone is one base away. V and J are TRBV6-5 and TRBJ2-7; weak D call: TRBD2 (8 bases). CDR3 length equals 13 residues. The V gene's germline CDR1 is MNHEY and CDR2 SVGAGI. As DNA, the CDR3 is TGTGCCGCCGGGAGGGGGCCCACCTACGAGGAGTACTTC. As protein: CAAGRGPTYEEYF.

J is TRBJ2-3 and V is TRBV5-4; no clear D. V was shortened by 3 bases and J by 2 bases, with 16 bases between the two germline ends. This CDR3 comprises 16 residues. Germline CDR1 reads SGHNT; CDR2 reads YYREEE (reference sequence). The CDR3 is CASSSTTPPNTDTQYF. The CDR3 region has the DNA TGTGCCAGCAGCTCCACCACACCACCTAACACAGATACGCAGTATTTT.

Details on this clonotype: This sequence may be a read error, since a much larger clone differs from it by one base. The chain joins TRBV28 to TRBJ2-1; D remains ambiguous. The CDR3 is 11 amino acids. Germline loops: CDR1 MDHEN, CDR2 SYDVKM. CDR3 residues: CAGSLWNEQFF. The DNA of the CDR3 is TGTGCCGGCAGTTTATGGAATGAGCAGTTCTTC.

Note on this clonotype: A junction end diverges from the germline sequence, so it may reflect a read error. The chain is built from TRBV11-2 and TRBJ2-1; 10 positions match TRBD2. Germline-derived CDR1 and CDR2 are SGHAT and FQNNGV. The CDR3 is 15 residues long. CDR3 residues: CVSSANRLAGGEQFF. The CDR3 DNA reads as TGTGTCAGCAGCGCCAACAGACTAGCGGGTGGTGAGCAGTTCTTC.

The gene calls are TRBV30 and TRBJ2-5, with a weak D call TRBD1 (6 bases). Trimming cost V 1 base and J 2 bases, with 14 bases left between them. Germline loops: CDR1 GTSNPN, CDR2 SVGIG (reference sequence). The CDR3 has 15 residues. CDR3 region: CAWSAQDRPQETQYF. DNA for the CDR3: TGTGCCTGGAGTGCACAAGACAGGCCACAAGAGACCCAGTACTTC.

This clonotype is classed as medium-sized. The CDR3 region has the DNA TGTGCCAGCAGCTTGGCGGGGGATGAGCAGTTCTTC. It encodes CASSLAGDEQFF. V and J are TRBV11-2 and TRBJ2-1; 7 bases align to TRBD2. CDR3 size: 12 residues. The V gene end was trimmed by 3 bases and the J gene end by 8 bases; junction bases not matched to a gene: 1. Germline-derived CDR1 and CDR2 are SGHAT and FQNNGV.

This clonotype was seen once. The final CDR3 position lacks the conserved phenylalanine or tryptophan, pointing to a likely read error. The chain couples TRBV29-1 to TRBJ1-2; possibly TRBD1 for D (5 bases). Between the trimmed V and J ends, which lost 4 bases and 7 bases, there was a span of 10 bases. Germline V gives CDR1 SQVTM, CDR2 ANQGSEA. The CDR3 is 11 residues long. The CDR3 DNA reads TGCAGCGTTGGACAGCACTGTGGCTACACCTTG. Translated: CSVGQHCGYTL.

This clonotype qualifies as medium-sized. The chain uses TRBV11-2 and TRBJ1-1; D unresolved. In germline, CDR1 is SGHAT, CDR2 FQNNGV. The V end lost 1 base, the J end lost 7 bases, and 7 bases lay between the germline ends. The CDR3 loop spans 12 amino acids. CDR3: CASSLVAGEAFF. CDR3 DNA sequence: TGTGCCAGCAGCTTAGTTGCAGGTGAAGCTTTCTTT.

As for this clonotype: No conserved phenylalanine or tryptophan is present at the end of the CDR3, so a read error is the likely explanation. V is TRBV4-1 and J is TRBJ2-3; TRBD2 might be the D (5 bases). Germline loops: CDR1 MGHRA, CDR2 YSYEKL. The CDR3 length is 13 residues. V shed 7 bases and J shed 1 base, with 9 bases lying between them. CDR3: CASNPRGTDTQYL. In nucleotides, the CDR3 is TGCGCCAGCAACCCGCGGGGCACAGATACGCAGTATCTT.

About this clonotype: This sequence may be a read error, since a much larger clone differs from it by one base. The rearrangement links TRBV12-3 or TRBV12-4 to TRBJ1-1; 7 positions match TRBD1. The CDR3 has 17 amino acids. This chain's CDR3 is CASSSLLTGTVNIEAFF. DNA for the CDR3: TGTGCCAGCAGTTCCCTCCTAACCGGGACAGTGAACATTGAAGCTTTCTTT.

This chain joins TRBV6-5 and TRBJ2-1; D remains ambiguous. The germline V and J ends were trimmed by 0 bases and 8 bases, with 8 bases remaining between them. CDR3 length: 13 residues. From germline, CDR1 is MNHEY and CDR2 SVGAGI. The CDR3: CASSYSRADEQFF. For the CDR3, the DNA is TGTGCCAGCAGTTACTCGAGAGCCGATGAGCAGTTCTTC.

With regard to this clonotype: Given a much more abundant clone one base away, this may be a read error. This sequence joins TRBV5-4 and TRBJ2-7; no firm D call. Per germline, CDR1 SGHNT and CDR2 YYREEE (reference sequence). V was cut by 2 bases and J by 3 bases, with 9 bases left in between. This CDR3 is 13 amino acids long. The DNA of the CDR3 is TGTGCCAGCAGCTTCTACAGCTTCTACGAGCAGTACTTC. Translated, it gives CASSFYSFYEQYF.

Turning to this clonotype: This may arise from a read error, as a much more abundant clone is one base away. The rearrangement uses TRBV6-5 and TRBJ2-7; 9 bases are a match to TRBD1. The CDR3 extends over 15 amino acids. CDR1 and CDR2 from the germline V gene are MNHEY and SVGAGI. Losses at the gene ends were 6 bases for V and 2 bases for J; bases not matched to a gene: 8. CDR3 sequence: CASRDHGTGPYEQYF. The CDR3, as DNA: TGTGCCAGCAGGGATCACGGGACAGGGCCCTACGAGCAGTACTTC.

In the case of this clonotype: A much larger clone lies one base from this, so it may be a read error. V and J are TRBV7-8 and TRBJ2-3; tentative D call: TRBD2 (6 bases). Per the germline V gene, CDR1 is SGHVS and CDR2 is FQNEAQ. The CDR3 is 13 amino acids. The CDR3 sequence: CATSETRTDTQYF. CDR3 coding DNA: TGTGCCACCAGCGAGACTAGGACAGATACGCAGTATTTT.

Turning to this clonotype: The junction departs from the called germline gene at one end, perhaps through a read error. The genes are TRBV29-1 and TRBJ2-7; 8 bases match TRBD2. Germline CDR1 SQVTM, CDR2 ANQGSEA. The CDR3 is 11 residues long. The CDR3 region is CSGLALEEHYF. DNA for the CDR3: TGCAGCGGACTAGCGCTTGAGGAGCACTACTTC.